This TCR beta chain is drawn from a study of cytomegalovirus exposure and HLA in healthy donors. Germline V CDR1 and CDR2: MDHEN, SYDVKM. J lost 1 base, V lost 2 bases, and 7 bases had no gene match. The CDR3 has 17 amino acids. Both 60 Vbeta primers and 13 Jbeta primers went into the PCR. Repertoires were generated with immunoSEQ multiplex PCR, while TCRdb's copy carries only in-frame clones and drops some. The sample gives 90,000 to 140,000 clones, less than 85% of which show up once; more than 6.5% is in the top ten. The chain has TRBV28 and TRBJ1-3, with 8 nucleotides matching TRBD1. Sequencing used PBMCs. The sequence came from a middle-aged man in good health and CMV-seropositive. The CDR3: CASSLRTQGASGNTIYF. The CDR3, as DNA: TGTGCCAGCAGTTTAAGGACTCAGGGGGCGTCTGGAAACACCATATATTTT.